These 17 T cell receptor beta chains originate from one sample sequenced in a study of T cell clusters in autoimmune cytopenias (dated by TCRdb to between 2018 and 2021). TRB amplification used around 260 ng of peripheral blood genomic DNA, 41,000 or so genome equivalents, per sample. TCRdb shows the sequencer as Illumina MiSeq. Multiplex PCR with a touch-down protocol amplified TRB rearrangements, with the TRB-A and TRB-B primer pools combined in a single tube. TCRdb reprocessed the sequencing reads and holds a single record per CDR3 protein sequence, with no DNA. This sample's clone table shows roughly 6,300 distinct CDR3 sequences. The ten largest account for 20% to 25% of the sample. These data also featured in a second study, about T cell repertoires in aging, cancer and after chemotherapy.

Source material: peripheral blood. These receptors came from a human donor in good health.

The rearrangement links TRBV10-3 to TRBJ2-6; the TCRdb D gene call, TRBD2, has no DNA to confirm it. The CDR3 sequence is 18 residues long. Per the germline V gene, CDR1 is ENHRY and CDR2 is SYGVKD. This chain's CDR3 is CAISDFQGGAAGANVLTF.

V usage is TRBV30 and J usage is TRBJ1-1; TCRdb's assignment of TRBD1 cannot be checked, as there is no DNA. This CDR3 contains 13 residues. Germline CDR1 reads GTSNPN; CDR2 reads SVGIG (reference sequence). This CDR3 reads CAWDRGAGTEAFF.

This clonotype is medium-sized by frequency. The J gene is TRBJ1-4, the V gene TRBV7-2. CDR1 is SGHTA and CDR2 is FQGNSA in the germline V gene. The CDR3 sequence is 15 residues long. The CDR3: CASSLGRKISEKLFF.

This clonotype is deemed medium-sized by its frequency. The CDR3 protein is CASSPGQSYEQYF. The V call is TRBV19, the J call TRBJ2-7; the D gene TCRdb calls, TRBD1, cannot be checked with no DNA. This CDR3 region has 13 residues. Germline lookup yields CDR1 LNHDA and CDR2 SQIVND (reference sequence).

This clonotype is identified as medium-sized from frequency. The V gene is TRBV6-5, the J gene TRBJ1-4. This CDR3 comprises 14 residues. CDR1 MNHEY and CDR2 SVGAGI come from the germline V gene. CDR3 loop: CASTPSHRNEKLFF.

This clonotype is deemed medium-sized by its frequency. The chain joins TRBV27 to TRBJ2-5; no DNA is available, so the TRBD1 call from TCRdb remains unchecked. CDR1 MNHEY and CDR2 SMNVEV come from the germline V gene (reference sequence). This CDR3 region has 13 residues. This CDR3 reads CASAPSAQETQYF.

Judged by frequency, this clonotype is medium-sized. The rearrangement uses TRBV27 and TRBJ2-5; TCRdb's D call, TRBD1, is unchecked because there is no DNA. Germline-derived CDR1 and CDR2 are MNHEY and SMNVEV (reference sequence). The CDR3 has 13 residues. The CDR3: CASKQNRDETQYF.

This clonotype shows up as medium-sized by frequency. The chain uses TRBV5-5 and TRBJ2-2. CDR1 and CDR2 from the germline V gene are SGHKS and YYEKEE (reference sequence). The CDR3 extends over 14 amino acids. This CDR3 reads CASSFGGNTGELFF.

This clonotype counts as medium-sized by frequency. The chain links TRBV27 to TRBJ2-1; absent DNA, TCRdb's TRBD2 call cannot be checked. Per germline, CDR1 MNHEY and CDR2 SMNVEV (reference sequence). CDR3 length: 17 residues. This CDR3 reads CASSTGLAGEVYNEQFF.

This clonotype shows up as medium-sized by frequency. The chain carries TRBV30 and TRBJ2-1; as DNA is missing, the TRBD2 call by TCRdb cannot be tested. This CDR3 is built from 15 residues. Germline values: CDR1 GTSNPN, CDR2 SVGIG (reference sequence). CDR3 amino acids: CAWSAGIAGDNEQFF.

By frequency, this clonotype is medium-sized (0.01 to 0.1%). V is TRBV19 and J is TRBJ1-5. Germline V gene lookup returns CDR1 LNHDA and CDR2 SQIVND (reference sequence). The CDR3 contains 15 residues. CDR3 loop: CASSTLDREGQPQHF.

Its frequency marks this clonotype as medium-sized (0.01 to 0.1%). The chain recombines TRBV27 with TRBJ2-7. The CDR3 contains 12 residues. Germline lookup yields CDR1 MNHEY and CDR2 SMNVEV (reference sequence). This CDR3 reads CASRDGGYEQYF.

The chain combines TRBV12-3 or TRBV12-4 with TRBJ1-2; TCRdb reports TRBD1, a call that lacks DNA to check it against. The CDR3 extends over 15 amino acids. The CDR3 loop reads CASSFYGGGDDGYTF.

The rearrangement joins TRBV4-3 to TRBJ1-4. The CDR3 has 15 residues. CDR1 is LGHNA, CDR2 YSLEER, per germline. CDR3 residues: CASSQGLWEGEKLFF.

This rearrangement joins TRBV6-6 to TRBJ2-1; TCRdb outputs TRBD2, but without DNA this stays unchecked. This CDR3 has 15 amino acids. Looked up from germline, CDR1 is MNHNY and CDR2 is SVGAGI (reference sequence). CDR3 region: CASTPGLGTYNEQFF.

This clonotype registers medium-sized by frequency. The chain links TRBV30 to TRBJ2-5; no DNA is available, so the TRBD2 call from TCRdb remains unchecked. This CDR3 spans 13 amino acids. In germline, CDR1 is GTSNPN, CDR2 SVGIG (reference sequence). This chain's CDR3 is CASYKEGTETQYF.

This sequence joins TRBV30 and TRBJ1-1. CDR1 GTSNPN and CDR2 SVGIG come from the germline V gene (reference sequence). This CDR3 spans 12 amino acids. CDR3 in amino acids: CAWSVRGTEAFF. Supplemented by reference TRBV30 and TRBJ1-1, the full variable domain reads SQTIHQWPATLVQPVGSPLSLECTVEGTSNPNLYWYRQAAGRGLQLLFYSVGIGQISSEVPQNLSASRPQDRQFILSSKKLLLSDSGFYLCAWSVRGTEAFFGQGTRLTVV.